This TCR beta chain emerged from a study of T cells after yellow fever vaccination. Germline values: CDR1 SGHRS, CDR2 YFSETQ. V was clipped by 4 bases and J by 7 bases, with 6 bases between them. The length of the CDR3 is 11 residues. In TCRdb, the 5' RACE reads were re-called with MiXCR into one record per CDR3 protein. The table shows over 20,000 distinct CDR3 sequences, with under 7% occurring only once. In its sample, this clonotype is medium-sized (0.01 to 0.1%). Overall study findings and caveats: High-abundance clonotypes from the bulk population could contaminate FACS-sorted repertoires. Among all clonotypes, a small share was observed in both CD4 and CD8 compartments.

V and J are TRBV5-1 and TRBJ2-1; D ambiguous. Source: PBMCs, either bulk or a sorted T-cell subset (CD4+, CD8+, memory, or dextramer-sorted; not recorded which), taken 15 days after the yellow fever booster vaccination. The receptor was isolated from a man younger than 45 who received the YFV17D yellow fever vaccine. Here the CDR3 reads CASSGENEQFF. CDR3 nucleotide sequence: TGCGCCAGCAGCGGCGAAAATGAGCAGTTCTTC.